This TCR beta chain came from a study of blood T cell repertoires in COVID-19. Study in general: PBMCs, B-cell-depleted T cells, or T cells provided the cDNA or gDNA that made up the material.

V was pared by 6 bases and J by 6 bases, with 4 bases of the junction left unmatched. Germline CDR1 MNHNY, CDR2 SVGAGI (reference sequence). The CDR3 extends over 14 amino acids. Seattle participants joined during active infection and were tracked over time. Data came from immunoSEQ multiplex PCR; TCRdb stores just in-frame clones and leaves some out. The sample has about 150,000 clones; about four fifths are singletons. Sequencing used peripheral blood. This clonotype originated in a woman of 80 years or more with COVID-19, enrolled during active disease. The chain recombines TRBV6-6 with TRBJ2-1, with 11 bases lining up with TRBD2. The CDR3 spells CASSIAGGPNEQFF. The CDR3 DNA reads as TGTGCCAGCAGCATAGCGGGGGGGCCCAATGAGCAGTTCTTC.